Sequencing of this T cell receptor (beta chain) was carried out in a study of blood T cell repertoires in COVID-19. About the study: The study drew acute and convalescent COVID-19 samples from the United States, Italy and Spain. Sample material is recorded as cDNA or gDNA derived from T cells, B-cell-depleted T cells, or PBMCs.

Study processing details: The assay estimated nucleated cells by amplifying reference gene primers. Measured with immunoSEQ multiplex PCR; TCRdb has only the in-frame clones, and not every one. That table is the source of V, J and clone size, and D and trimming were worked out from the DNA. The sample has 100,000 to 120,000 clones, around 74% seen once. Within the sample, this clone is medium-sized. The CDR3 extends over 16 amino acids. Per germline, CDR1 SEHNR and CDR2 FQNEAQ (reference sequence). Trimming removed 3 bases at V and 0 bases at J, with 12 bases between. The receptor was isolated from a woman in her 70s with acute or convalescent COVID-19. The source material was peripheral blood. This rearrangement joins TRBV7-9 to TRBJ1-3; D is ambiguous. DNA of the CDR3: TGTGCCAGCAGCTTTGGTGGAGCGAACTCTGGAAACACCATATATTTT. Protein sequence: CASSFGGANSGNTIYF.